A single T cell receptor beta chain is shown here with its context. Germline V gives CDR1 KGHSH, CDR2 LQKENI. J gave up 11 bases and V 3 bases, and 13 bases lay outside the gene matches. CDR3 length: 15 residues. This entry is derived from a study of identical twins. A single record per CDR3 protein comes from TCRdb applying MiXCR to the 5' RACE reads. The profile shows 1.5 million to 2 million distinct CDR3 sequences, about 31% of them singletons. The sequenced sample consisted of cord blood. This receptor was taken from a newborn girl in good health. The chain has TRBV18 and TRBJ2-5; 9 bases are a match to TRBD2. DNA for the CDR3: TGTGCCAGCTCACCTCCGGGACTAGCAACCCATGAGCAGTACTTC. Its protein is CASSPPGLATHEQYF.